This TCR beta chain appears in the sequencing data of a study of T cell responses to AZD1222 COVID-19 vaccine. Study at large: Second-dose groups at about 4 or about 12 weeks were pooled. Study results and caveats: Scientists sampled the repertoires only once the peak T cell response had passed.

Using immunoSEQ multiplex PCR, the repertoire was profiled, and TCRdb retains in-frame clones only, with some absent. The sample holds about 190,000 clones, 90% to 95% seen once. Comment on this clone: Its antigen is not identified.

CDR1 is LNHDA and CDR2 is SQIVND in the germline V gene (reference sequence). V dropped 3 bases and J dropped 8; count of bases not matched to a gene: 11. This CDR3 has 17 residues. This receptor was taken from an adult in good health. The chain uses TRBV19 and TRBJ2-1; TRBD2 matches 12 bases. The material sequenced was peripheral blood, taken on day 0 of AZD1222 vaccination. CDR3 nucleotide sequence: TGTGCCAGTAGTATCGCGCTAGCGGGAGGGCCCTCGTATGAGCAGTTCTTC. Protein product: CASSIALAGGPSYEQFF.